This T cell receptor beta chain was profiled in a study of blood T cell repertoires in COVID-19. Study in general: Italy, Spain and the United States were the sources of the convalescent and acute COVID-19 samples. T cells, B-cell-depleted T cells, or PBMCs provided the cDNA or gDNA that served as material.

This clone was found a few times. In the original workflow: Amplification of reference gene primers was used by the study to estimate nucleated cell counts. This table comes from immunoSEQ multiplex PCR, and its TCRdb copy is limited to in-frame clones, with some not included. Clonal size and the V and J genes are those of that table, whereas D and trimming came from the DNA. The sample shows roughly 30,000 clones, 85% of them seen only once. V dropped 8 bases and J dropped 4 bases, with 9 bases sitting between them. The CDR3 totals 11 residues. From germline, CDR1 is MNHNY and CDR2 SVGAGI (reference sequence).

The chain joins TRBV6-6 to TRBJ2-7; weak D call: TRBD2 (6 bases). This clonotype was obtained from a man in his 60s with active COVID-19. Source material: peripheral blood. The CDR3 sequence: CASLAGYEQYF. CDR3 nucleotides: TGTGCCAGCCTTGCGGGGTACGAGCAGTACTTC.